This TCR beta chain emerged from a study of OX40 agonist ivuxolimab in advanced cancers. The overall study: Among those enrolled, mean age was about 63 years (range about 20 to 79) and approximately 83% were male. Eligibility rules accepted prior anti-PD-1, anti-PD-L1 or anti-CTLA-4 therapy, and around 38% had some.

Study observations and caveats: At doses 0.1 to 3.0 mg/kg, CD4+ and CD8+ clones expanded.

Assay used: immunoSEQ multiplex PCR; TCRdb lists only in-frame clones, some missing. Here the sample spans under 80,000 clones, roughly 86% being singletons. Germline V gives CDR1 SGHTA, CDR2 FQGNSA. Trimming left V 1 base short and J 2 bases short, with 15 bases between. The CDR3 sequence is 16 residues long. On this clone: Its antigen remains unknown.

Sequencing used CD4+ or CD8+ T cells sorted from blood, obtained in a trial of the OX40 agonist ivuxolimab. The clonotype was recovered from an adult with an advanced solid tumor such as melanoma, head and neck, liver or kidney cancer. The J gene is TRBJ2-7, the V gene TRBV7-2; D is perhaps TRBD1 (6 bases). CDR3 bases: TGTGCCAGCAGCTTAGGGGGTGGGACAACACCCTACGAGCAGTACTTC. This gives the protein CASSLGGGTTPYEQYF.